The following is a TCR beta chain sequence with its context. Its antigen is as yet unknown. The data are from a study of cytomegalovirus exposure and HLA in healthy donors. Study findings and constraints: Reports described diagnosis of cytomegalovirus status by the classifier as highly specific and sensitive.

Libraries were prepared by immunoSEQ multiplex PCR; TCRdb keeps only in-frame clonotypes and omits some of them. This repertoire shows fewer than 200,000 clones, about 89% found once; its top ten account for roughly 3%. Germline CDR1 and CDR2: MNHNS and SASEGT. The CDR3 length is 15 residues. Deletions cut 10 bases from V and 0 bases from J, with 16 bases between. The receptor was isolated from a woman younger than 30 in good health and CMV-seropositive. The sequenced material came from PBMCs. The chain recombines TRBV6-1 with TRBJ2-4; weak D call: TRBD1 (6 bases). The CDR3 protein is CAIQETGLAKNIQYF. The CDR3 DNA reads TGTGCCATCCAAGAGACAGGTCTAGCCAAAAACATTCAGTACTTC.